A selection of T cell receptor beta chains follows, all from one sample in a study of cytomegalovirus exposure and HLA in healthy donors. Here immunoSEQ multiplex PCR was the method, and the copy in TCRdb shows in-frame clones only, minus some. The table shows 98,000 or so clones, with more than 75% occurring only once. The sequenced sample was PBMCs. These receptors came from a woman between 18 and 29 years old in good health and CMV-seropositive. Each CDR3 is given with its conserved first and last residue. D genes are given only for firm matches. The size of a clone is reported for some rows only, either as once, few or many, or as a class for expanded clones.

len	d_gene	j_gene	abundance	v_gene	CDR3aa	CDR3nt
13	.	TRBJ2-6	.	TRBV27	CASSFGGANVLTF	TGTGCCAGCAGTTTCGGTGGGGCCAACGTCCTGACTTTC
14	.	TRBJ1-1	.	TRBV5-1	CASSFTGMNTEAFF	TGCGCCAGCAGCTTTACAGGGATGAACACTGAAGCTTTCTTT
15	.	TRBJ1-1	.	TRBV11-1	CASSLGQGLGTEAFF	TGTGCCAGCAGCTTGGGCCAGGGGCTGGGAACTGAAGCTTTCTTT
14	.	TRBJ1-5	.	TRBV27	CASSLSASNQPQHF	TGTGCCAGCAGTTTATCAGCTAGCAATCAGCCCCAGCATTTT
18	.	TRBJ2-7	.	TRBV5-6	CASSLTPGTSSSSYEQYF	TGTGCCAGCAGCTTGACCCCCGGGACAAGCTCAAGCTCCTACGAGCAGTACTTC
16	.	TRBJ2-5	.	TRBV19	CASSIGAGGSQETQYF	TGTGCCAGTAGTATAGGGGCCGGGGGTTCACAAGAGACCCAGTACTTC
15	TRBD1	TRBJ2-5	once	TRBV5-1	CASSLAGTGKETQYF	TGCGCCAGCAGCTTGGCCGGGACAGGTAAAGAGACCCAGTACTTC
15	TRBD2	TRBJ2-7	.	TRBV30	CAWSAGTSGAYEQYF	TGTGCCTGGAGCGCCGGGACTAGCGGGGCCTACGAGCAGTACTTC
13	.	TRBJ2-7	.	TRBV2	CASSPNREHGPYF	TGTGCCAGCAGTCCCAACAGGGAACACGGGCCGTACTTC
12	.	TRBJ2-1	.	TRBV30	CASLGLYNEQFF	TGTGCCTCCCTTGGGCTGTACAATGAGCAGTTCTTC
15	.	TRBJ1-5	.	TRBV9	CASFRQGGSNQPQHF	TGTGCCAGCTTTCGGCAGGGAGGCAGCAATCAGCCCCAGCATTTT